Listed below are T cell receptor beta chains from one sample, sequenced in a study of cytotoxic CD8 clonotypes in ibrutinib-treated CLL. Some clones are missing from TCRdb's copy, which holds only in-frame ones; the method was immunoSEQ multiplex PCR. Of over 120,000 clones listed, 75% to 80% are singletons. The sample consisted of PBMCs, taken after 24 months of ibrutinib treatment. These receptors all come from a human donor with chronic lymphocytic leukemia. Each CDR3 is given with its conserved first and last residue. Fields, in order: J gene, clone size, V gene, D gene, CDR3 protein, CDR3 DNA. A D gene is named only where the DNA matches it firmly. Expanded clones get a size class; other rows say once, few or many, or leave the size out.

J gene: TRBJ1-4; clone size: NA; V gene: TRBV6-1; D gene: TRBD1; CDR3 protein: CASRPTGGANEKLFF; CDR3 DNA: TGTGCCAGCAGACCTACAGGGGGAGCTAATGAAAAACTGTTTTTT
J gene: TRBJ1-6; clone size: few; V gene: TRBV7-3; D gene: NA; CDR3 protein: CASSLGSVDSPLHF; CDR3 DNA: TGTGCCAGCAGCCTTGGGTCGGTGGATTCACCCCTCCACTTT
J gene: TRBJ2-1; clone size: NA; V gene: TRBV7-3; D gene: TRBD2; CDR3 protein: CASSPRFGEGPNEQFF; CDR3 DNA: TGTGCCAGCAGCCCCCGGTTTGGGGAGGGCCCCAATGAGCAGTTCTTC
J gene: TRBJ2-1; clone size: NA; V gene: TRBV7-3; D gene: NA; CDR3 protein: CASSFGSSSNEQFF; CDR3 DNA: TGTGCCAGCAGCTTTGGGAGCTCGTCCAATGAGCAGTTCTTC
J gene: TRBJ1-1; clone size: NA; V gene: TRBV10-3; D gene: TRBD1; CDR3 protein: CATTGALQGALNTEAFF; CDR3 DNA: TGTGCCACCACAGGGGCCCTACAGGGGGCCTTGAACACTGAAGCTTTCTTT
J gene: TRBJ2-5; clone size: NA; V gene: TRBV18; D gene: TRBD2; CDR3 protein: CASSPGLGGETQYF; CDR3 DNA: TGTGCCAGCTCACCGGGACTAGGGGGGGAGACCCAGTACTTC
J gene: TRBJ1-5; clone size: few; V gene: TRBV18; D gene: NA; CDR3 protein: CASSREINQPQHF; CDR3 DNA: TGTGCCAGCTCACGGGAAATCAATCAGCCCCAGCATTTT
J gene: TRBJ2-3; clone size: NA; V gene: TRBV6-5; D gene: TRBD2; CDR3 protein: CASSYALAGSTDTQYF; CDR3 DNA: TGTGCCAGCAGTTACGCACTAGCGGGGAGCACAGATACGCAGTATTTT
J gene: TRBJ1-1; clone size: NA; V gene: TRBV5-6; D gene: NA; CDR3 protein: CASSGTAENTEAFF; CDR3 DNA: TGTGCCAGCAGCGGAACTGCGGAGAACACTGAAGCTTTCTTT
J gene: TRBJ2-1; clone size: NA; V gene: TRBV9; D gene: TRBD2; CDR3 protein: CASSPSPSSGSYNEQFF; CDR3 DNA: TGTGCCAGCAGCCCTTCTCCCTCTAGCGGCTCCTACAATGAGCAGTTCTTC
J gene: TRBJ2-3; clone size: NA; V gene: TRBV27; D gene: TRBD2; CDR3 protein: CASRRRGGDTQYF; CDR3 DNA: TGTGCCAGCAGACGCCGGGGGGGGGATACGCAGTATTTT
J gene: TRBJ2-5; clone size: NA; V gene: TRBV5-1; D gene: TRBD2; CDR3 protein: CASSWGLAGGRETQYF; CDR3 DNA: TGCGCCAGCAGCTGGGGGCTGGCGGGAGGGCGGGAGACCCAGTACTTC
J gene: TRBJ2-2; clone size: few; V gene: TRBV4-1; D gene: TRBD2; CDR3 protein: CASSQEAGGVTGELFF; CDR3 DNA: TGCGCCAGCAGCCAAGAAGCGGGGGGAGTCACCGGGGAGCTGTTTTTT
J gene: TRBJ2-5; clone size: NA; V gene: TRBV4-1; D gene: TRBD2; CDR3 protein: CASSQDRTSGSWAETQYF; CDR3 DNA: TGCGCCAGCAGCCAAGATAGGACTAGCGGGAGTTGGGCAGAGACCCAGTACTTC
J gene: TRBJ2-4; clone size: NA; V gene: TRBV6-5; D gene: NA; CDR3 protein: CASSPVVAKNIQYF; CDR3 DNA: TGTGCCAGCAGCCCCGTGGTAGCCAAAAACATTCAGTACTTC
J gene: TRBJ1-5; clone size: NA; V gene: TRBV19; D gene: NA; CDR3 protein: CASSIGQPQHF; CDR3 DNA: TGTGCCAGTAGTATTGGTCAGCCCCAGCATTTT
J gene: TRBJ2-1; clone size: NA; V gene: TRBV7-2; D gene: NA; CDR3 protein: CASSLWGAKDEQFF; CDR3 DNA: TGTGCCAGCAGCCTGTGGGGGGCTAAGGATGAGCAGTTCTTC
J gene: TRBJ2-7; clone size: NA; V gene: TRBV7-9; D gene: NA; CDR3 protein: CASSTQASSYEQYF; CDR3 DNA: TGTGCCAGCAGCACCCAAGCGTCCTCCTACGAGCAGTACTTC
J gene: TRBJ1-1; clone size: few; V gene: TRBV7-8; D gene: NA; CDR3 protein: CASSRRGAVNTEAFF; CDR3 DNA: TGTGCCAGCAGCCGCCGGGGGGCCGTGAACACTGAAGCTTTCTTT
J gene: TRBJ2-6; clone size: NA; V gene: TRBV19; D gene: NA; CDR3 protein: CASSNPTGRAVLTF; CDR3 DNA: TGTGCCAGTAGCAATCCAACAGGTCGTGCCGTCCTGACTTTC
J gene: TRBJ1-2; clone size: NA; V gene: TRBV11-2; D gene: TRBD1; CDR3 protein: CASSLQGVGYTF; CDR3 DNA: TGTGCCAGCAGCCTGCAGGGGGTCGGCTACACCTTC
J gene: TRBJ2-7; clone size: NA; V gene: TRBV9; D gene: NA; CDR3 protein: CASSALQGSAGEQYF; CDR3 DNA: TGTGCCAGCAGCGCCCTACAGGGGTCGGCGGGGGAGCAGTACTTC
J gene: TRBJ2-3; clone size: NA; V gene: TRBV28; D gene: TRBD1; CDR3 protein: CASPPPRDSPTDTQYF; CDR3 DNA: TGTGCCAGCCCACCCCCCCGGGACAGCCCCACAGATACGCAGTATTTT
J gene: TRBJ2-3; clone size: NA; V gene: TRBV4-2; D gene: TRBD2; CDR3 protein: CASSQVAGGSTDTQYF; CDR3 DNA: TGTGCCAGCAGCCAAGTAGCGGGAGGGTCCACAGATACGCAGTATTTT
J gene: TRBJ1-2; clone size: NA; V gene: TRBV10-3; D gene: NA; CDR3 protein: CATRRAPLNGYTF; CDR3 DNA: TGTGCCACGCGCCGGGCCCCATTGAATGGCTACACCTTC
J gene: TRBJ2-1; clone size: NA; V gene: TRBV9; D gene: NA; CDR3 protein: CASSVGPGTPNEQFF; CDR3 DNA: TGTGCCAGCAGCGTAGGGCCCGGGACTCCCAATGAGCAGTTCTTC
J gene: TRBJ2-1; clone size: NA; V gene: TRBV29-1; D gene: TRBD1; CDR3 protein: CSVPGTDFYNEQFF; CDR3 DNA: TGCAGCGTTCCAGGGACAGATTTTTACAATGAGCAGTTCTTC
J gene: TRBJ2-7; clone size: NA; V gene: TRBV7-2; D gene: TRBD2; CDR3 protein: CASSPNPGRGGLYEQYF; CDR3 DNA: TGTGCCAGCAGCCCAAACCCAGGGAGGGGAGGGCTCTACGAGCAGTACTTC
J gene: TRBJ1-1; clone size: NA; V gene: TRBV6-5; D gene: NA; CDR3 protein: CASRWGPGVTEAFF; CDR3 DNA: TGTGCCAGCAGGTGGGGGCCTGGGGTCACTGAAGCTTTCTTT
J gene: TRBJ2-1; clone size: NA; V gene: TRBV5-1; D gene: TRBD2; CDR3 protein: CASSLGIAGNEQFF; CDR3 DNA: TGCGCCAGCAGCTTGGGAATAGCGGGGAATGAGCAGTTCTTC
J gene: TRBJ2-7; clone size: NA; V gene: TRBV19; D gene: TRBD1; CDR3 protein: CASQGGTGTYEQYF; CDR3 DNA: TGTGCCAGTCAGGGGGGGACAGGGACCTACGAGCAGTACTTC
J gene: TRBJ2-1; clone size: NA; V gene: TRBV10-3; D gene: NA; CDR3 protein: CAIRAESSYNEQFF; CDR3 DNA: TGTGCCATCAGGGCGGAGAGCTCCTACAATGAGCAGTTCTTC
J gene: TRBJ2-3; clone size: NA; V gene: TRBV5-8; D gene: NA; CDR3 protein: CASSTRQAPSTDTQYF; CDR3 DNA: TGTGCCAGCAGCACGAGACAGGCCCCTAGCACAGATACGCAGTATTTT
J gene: TRBJ2-5; clone size: NA; V gene: TRBV2; D gene: TRBD2; CDR3 protein: CATEKGLAGTETQYF; CDR3 DNA: TGTGCCACGGAAAAGGGGCTAGCGGGAACAGAGACCCAGTACTTC
J gene: TRBJ1-5; clone size: NA; V gene: TRBV2; D gene: NA; CDR3 protein: CASSAGQSGRNQPQHF; CDR3 DNA: TGTGCCAGCAGTGCCGGACAATCGGGACGGAATCAGCCCCAGCATTTT
J gene: TRBJ1-3; clone size: NA; V gene: TRBV6-5; D gene: NA; CDR3 protein: CASTARGLGGNTIYF; CDR3 DNA: TGTGCCAGCACGGCGCGGGGGCTCGGTGGAAACACCATATATTTT
J gene: TRBJ2-7; clone size: NA; V gene: TRBV5-1; D gene: NA; CDR3 protein: CASSLAGAAAYEQYF; CDR3 DNA: TGCGCCAGCAGCTTGGCCGGGGCGGCGGCCTACGAGCAGTACTTC
J gene: TRBJ2-3; clone size: NA; V gene: TRBV7-2; D gene: TRBD2; CDR3 protein: CASSRTSSDTDTQYF; CDR3 DNA: TGTGCCAGCAGCCGGACTAGTTCCGACACAGATACGCAGTATTTT
J gene: TRBJ1-1; clone size: once; V gene: TRBV7-3; D gene: TRBD1; CDR3 protein: CASSLIGGGTNTEAFF; CDR3 DNA: TGTGCCAGCAGCTTAATAGGGGGCGGCACGAACACTGAAGCTTTCTTT
J gene: TRBJ2-1; clone size: NA; V gene: TRBV12-5; D gene: TRBD2; CDR3 protein: CASGLFTLAGEQFF; CDR3 DNA: TGTGCTAGTGGTTTGTTTACACTAGCGGGAGAGCAGTTCTTC
J gene: TRBJ2-7; clone size: NA; V gene: TRBV7-9; D gene: NA; CDR3 protein: CASSLETGSYEQYF; CDR3 DNA: TGTGCCAGCAGCTTAGAGACAGGCTCCTACGAGCAGTACTTC
J gene: TRBJ1-5; clone size: few; V gene: TRBV28; D gene: NA; CDR3 protein: CASSLWGGTDRNQPQHF; CDR3 DNA: TGTGCCAGCAGTTTATGGGGGGGGACGGACCGTAATCAGCCCCAGCATTTT
J gene: TRBJ2-1; clone size: NA; V gene: TRBV9; D gene: NA; CDR3 protein: CASSVLDASYNEQFF; CDR3 DNA: TGTGCCAGCAGCGTTCTGGACGCGTCCTACAATGAGCAGTTCTTC
J gene: TRBJ2-1; clone size: NA; V gene: TRBV4-2; D gene: NA; CDR3 protein: CASSQPSRGLRERRSYNEQFF; CDR3 DNA: TGTGCCAGCAGCCAACCCTCGAGGGGCCTAAGGGAGCGCCGCTCCTACAATGAGCAGTTCTTC
J gene: TRBJ2-6; clone size: NA; V gene: TRBV4-3; D gene: NA; CDR3 protein: CASSLRGANVLTF; CDR3 DNA: TGCGCCAGCAGCCTGAGGGGGGCCAACGTCCTGACTTTC
J gene: TRBJ1-2; clone size: few; V gene: TRBV4-2; D gene: NA; CDR3 protein: CASSRGREGYGYTF; CDR3 DNA: TGTGCCAGCAGCCGGGGCAGAGAGGGCTATGGCTACACCTTC
J gene: TRBJ1-1; clone size: NA; V gene: TRBV5-6; D gene: NA; CDR3 protein: CASSLGTHEAFF; CDR3 DNA: TGTGCCAGCAGCCTCGGGACGCATGAAGCTTTCTTT
J gene: TRBJ2-1; clone size: NA; V gene: TRBV4-2; D gene: TRBD1; CDR3 protein: CASSQEGQGGREQFF; CDR3 DNA: TGTGCCAGCAGCCAAGAGGGACAGGGGGGAAGGGAGCAGTTCTTC
J gene: TRBJ2-1; clone size: NA; V gene: TRBV2; D gene: TRBD1; CDR3 protein: CASHPGTGATYNEQFF; CDR3 DNA: TGTGCCAGCCACCCGGGGACAGGGGCCACCTACAATGAGCAGTTCTTC
J gene: TRBJ2-5; clone size: NA; V gene: TRBV4-1; D gene: NA; CDR3 protein: CASSQGLFQETQYF; CDR3 DNA: TGCGCCAGCAGCCAAGGTCTCTTCCAAGAGACCCAGTACTTC
J gene: TRBJ1-5; clone size: NA; V gene: TRBV10-1; D gene: NA; CDR3 protein: CASSESWGEGNQPQHF; CDR3 DNA: TGCGCCAGCAGTGAGTCGTGGGGGGAAGGCAATCAGCCCCAGCATTTT
J gene: TRBJ1-1; clone size: NA; V gene: TRBV5-4; D gene: NA; CDR3 protein: CASSSQGNTEAFF; CDR3 DNA: TGTGCCAGCAGCTCTCAGGGGAACACTGAAGCTTTCTTT
J gene: TRBJ2-1; clone size: NA; V gene: TRBV4-3; D gene: TRBD2; CDR3 protein: CASSQDPRAGGEQFF; CDR3 DNA: TGCGCCAGCAGCCAAGATCCCAGGGCGGGGGGAGAGCAGTTCTTC
J gene: TRBJ2-2; clone size: NA; V gene: TRBV19; D gene: TRBD1; CDR3 protein: CASSRQGANTGELFF; CDR3 DNA: TGTGCCAGTAGTAGACAGGGGGCCAACACCGGGGAGCTGTTTTTT
J gene: TRBJ1-4; clone size: NA; V gene: TRBV7-2; D gene: NA; CDR3 protein: CASSLRQENEKLFF; CDR3 DNA: TGTGCCAGCAGCTTAAGACAGGAGAATGAAAAACTGTTTTTT
J gene: TRBJ2-3; clone size: many; V gene: TRBV7-2; D gene: NA; CDR3 protein: CASSSRAADTQYF; CDR3 DNA: TGTGCCAGCAGCTCCCGCGCTGCAGATACGCAGTATTTT
J gene: TRBJ2-2; clone size: NA; V gene: TRBV9; D gene: NA; CDR3 protein: CASSAPSNTGELFF; CDR3 DNA: TGTGCCAGCAGCGCCCCGAGCAACACCGGGGAGCTGTTTTTT
J gene: TRBJ2-5; clone size: NA; V gene: TRBV28; D gene: TRBD2; CDR3 protein: CASTREGWETQYF; CDR3 DNA: TGTGCCAGCACCCGGGAGGGGTGGGAGACCCAGTACTTC
J gene: TRBJ1-5; clone size: NA; V gene: TRBV7-2; D gene: TRBD1; CDR3 protein: CASSSGQGQPQHF; CDR3 DNA: TGTGCCAGCAGCTCTGGACAGGGCCAGCCCCAGCATTTT